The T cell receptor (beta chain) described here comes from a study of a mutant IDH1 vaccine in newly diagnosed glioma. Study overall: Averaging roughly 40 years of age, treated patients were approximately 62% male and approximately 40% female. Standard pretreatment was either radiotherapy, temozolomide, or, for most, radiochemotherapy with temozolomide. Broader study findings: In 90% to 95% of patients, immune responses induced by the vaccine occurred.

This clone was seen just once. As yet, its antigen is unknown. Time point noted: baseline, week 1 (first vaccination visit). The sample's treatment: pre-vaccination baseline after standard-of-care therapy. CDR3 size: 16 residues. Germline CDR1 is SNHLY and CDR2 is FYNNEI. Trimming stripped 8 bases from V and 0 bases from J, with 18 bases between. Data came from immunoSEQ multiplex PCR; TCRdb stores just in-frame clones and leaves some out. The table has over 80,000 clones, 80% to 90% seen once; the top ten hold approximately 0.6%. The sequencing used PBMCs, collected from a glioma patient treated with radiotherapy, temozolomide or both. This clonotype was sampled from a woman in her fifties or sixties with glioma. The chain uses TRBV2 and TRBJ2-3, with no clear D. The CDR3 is CASFSFGKPSTDTQYF. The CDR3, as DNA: TGTGCCAGCTTTTCTTTCGGCAAACCCAGCACAGATACGCAGTATTTT.